What follows is one T cell receptor beta chain and its context. Germline V CDR1 and CDR2: SEHNR, FQNEAQ (reference sequence). Unmatched junction bases numbered 9, after V lost 3 bases and J lost 5 bases. The CDR3 has 15 amino acids. The entry originates in a study of control samples from healthy donors and cancer patients. Profiling relied on immunoSEQ multiplex PCR, and the TCRdb table lists in-frame clones only, not all of them. Of tens of thousands of clones listed, around four fifths are singletons. The sequence was obtained from a man in his 60s with colorectal cancer. The chain has TRBV7-9 and TRBJ1-2; 7 bases line up with TRBD1. Source material: PBMCs. CDR3 sequence: CASSFPPGGGYGYTF. The CDR3 region has the DNA TGTGCCAGCAGCTTTCCCCCAGGGGGGGGGTATGGCTACACCTTC.